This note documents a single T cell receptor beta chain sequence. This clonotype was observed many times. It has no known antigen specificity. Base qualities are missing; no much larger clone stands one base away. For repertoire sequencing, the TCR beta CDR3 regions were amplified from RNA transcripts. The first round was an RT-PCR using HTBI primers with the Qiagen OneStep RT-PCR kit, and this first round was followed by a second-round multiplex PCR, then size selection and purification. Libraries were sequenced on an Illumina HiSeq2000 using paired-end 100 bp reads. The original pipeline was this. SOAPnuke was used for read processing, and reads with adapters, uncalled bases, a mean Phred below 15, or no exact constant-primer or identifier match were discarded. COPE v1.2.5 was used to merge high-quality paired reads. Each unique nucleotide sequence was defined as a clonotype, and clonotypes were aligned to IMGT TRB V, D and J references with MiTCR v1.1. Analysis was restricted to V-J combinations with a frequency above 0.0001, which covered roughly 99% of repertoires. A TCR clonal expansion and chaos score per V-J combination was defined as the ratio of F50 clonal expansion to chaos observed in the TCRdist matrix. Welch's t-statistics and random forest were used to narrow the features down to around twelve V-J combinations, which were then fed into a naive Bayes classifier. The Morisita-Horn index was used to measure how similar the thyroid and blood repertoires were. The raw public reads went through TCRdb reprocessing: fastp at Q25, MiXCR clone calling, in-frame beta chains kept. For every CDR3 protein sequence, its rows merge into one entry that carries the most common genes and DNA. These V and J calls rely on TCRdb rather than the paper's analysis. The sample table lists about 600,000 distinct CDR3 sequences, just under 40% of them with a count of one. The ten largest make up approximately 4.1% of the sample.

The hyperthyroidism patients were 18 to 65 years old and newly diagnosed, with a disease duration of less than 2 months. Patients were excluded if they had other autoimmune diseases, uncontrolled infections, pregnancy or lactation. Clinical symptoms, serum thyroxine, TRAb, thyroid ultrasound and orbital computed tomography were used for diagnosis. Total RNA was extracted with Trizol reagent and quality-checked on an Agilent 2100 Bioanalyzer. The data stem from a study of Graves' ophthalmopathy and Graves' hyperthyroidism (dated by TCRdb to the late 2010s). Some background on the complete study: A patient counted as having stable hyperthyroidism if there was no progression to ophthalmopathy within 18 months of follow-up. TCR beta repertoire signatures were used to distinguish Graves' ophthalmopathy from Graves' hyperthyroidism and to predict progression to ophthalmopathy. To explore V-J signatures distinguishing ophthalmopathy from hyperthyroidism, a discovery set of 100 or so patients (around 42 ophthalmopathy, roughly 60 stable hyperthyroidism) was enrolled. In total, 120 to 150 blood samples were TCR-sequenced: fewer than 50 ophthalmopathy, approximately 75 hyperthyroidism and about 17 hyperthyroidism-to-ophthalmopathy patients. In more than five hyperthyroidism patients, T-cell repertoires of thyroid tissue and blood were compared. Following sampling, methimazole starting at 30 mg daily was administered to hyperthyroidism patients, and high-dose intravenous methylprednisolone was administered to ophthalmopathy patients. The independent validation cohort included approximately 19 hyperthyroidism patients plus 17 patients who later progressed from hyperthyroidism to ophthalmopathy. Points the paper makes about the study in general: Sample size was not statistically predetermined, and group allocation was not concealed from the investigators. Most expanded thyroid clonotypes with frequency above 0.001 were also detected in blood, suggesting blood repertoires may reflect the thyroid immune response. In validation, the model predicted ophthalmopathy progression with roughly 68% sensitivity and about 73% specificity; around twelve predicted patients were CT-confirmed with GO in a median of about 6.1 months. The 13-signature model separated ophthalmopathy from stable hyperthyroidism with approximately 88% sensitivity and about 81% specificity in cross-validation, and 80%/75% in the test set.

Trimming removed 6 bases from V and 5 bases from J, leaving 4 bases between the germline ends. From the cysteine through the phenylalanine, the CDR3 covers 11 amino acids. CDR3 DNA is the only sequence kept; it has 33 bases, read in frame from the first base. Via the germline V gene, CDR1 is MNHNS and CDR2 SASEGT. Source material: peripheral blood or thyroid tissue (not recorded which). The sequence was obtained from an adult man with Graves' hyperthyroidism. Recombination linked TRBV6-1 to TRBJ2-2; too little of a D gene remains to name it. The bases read TGTGCCAGCAGGGAAACCGGGGAGCTGTTTTTT. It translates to CASRETGELFF.